This TCR beta chain was profiled in a study of blood T cell repertoires in COVID-19. Overall study: From T cells, B-cell-depleted T cells, or PBMCs came the material, which was cDNA or gDNA.

Seattle patient enrollment occurred during active infection, with longitudinal follow-up thereafter. Authors' methods: Cell counts per sample came from amplifying reference gene primers. TCRdb's copy holds only in-frame clones and misses some; the assay was immunoSEQ multiplex PCR. V, J and clone size were drawn from that table, and D and trimming were deduced from the DNA. The repertoire includes 75,000 to 80,000 clones, about 85% of them detected once, and 9.5% to 12% sits in the top ten. The CDR3 length is 15 residues. The germline gives CDR1 SGHDT, CDR2 YYEEEE. V dropped 3 bases and J dropped 4 bases, with 16 bases sitting between them.

Source material: peripheral blood. The chain links TRBV5-6 to TRBJ2-5; a possible D gene is TRBD1 (7 bases). This clonotype was sampled from a man between 60 and 75 years old with COVID-19, enrolled during active disease. CDR3 sequence (DNA): TGTGCCAGCAGCTCCCAGGGGGGAGAAGGAGAGACCCAGTACTTC. Translated: CASSSQGGEGETQYF.